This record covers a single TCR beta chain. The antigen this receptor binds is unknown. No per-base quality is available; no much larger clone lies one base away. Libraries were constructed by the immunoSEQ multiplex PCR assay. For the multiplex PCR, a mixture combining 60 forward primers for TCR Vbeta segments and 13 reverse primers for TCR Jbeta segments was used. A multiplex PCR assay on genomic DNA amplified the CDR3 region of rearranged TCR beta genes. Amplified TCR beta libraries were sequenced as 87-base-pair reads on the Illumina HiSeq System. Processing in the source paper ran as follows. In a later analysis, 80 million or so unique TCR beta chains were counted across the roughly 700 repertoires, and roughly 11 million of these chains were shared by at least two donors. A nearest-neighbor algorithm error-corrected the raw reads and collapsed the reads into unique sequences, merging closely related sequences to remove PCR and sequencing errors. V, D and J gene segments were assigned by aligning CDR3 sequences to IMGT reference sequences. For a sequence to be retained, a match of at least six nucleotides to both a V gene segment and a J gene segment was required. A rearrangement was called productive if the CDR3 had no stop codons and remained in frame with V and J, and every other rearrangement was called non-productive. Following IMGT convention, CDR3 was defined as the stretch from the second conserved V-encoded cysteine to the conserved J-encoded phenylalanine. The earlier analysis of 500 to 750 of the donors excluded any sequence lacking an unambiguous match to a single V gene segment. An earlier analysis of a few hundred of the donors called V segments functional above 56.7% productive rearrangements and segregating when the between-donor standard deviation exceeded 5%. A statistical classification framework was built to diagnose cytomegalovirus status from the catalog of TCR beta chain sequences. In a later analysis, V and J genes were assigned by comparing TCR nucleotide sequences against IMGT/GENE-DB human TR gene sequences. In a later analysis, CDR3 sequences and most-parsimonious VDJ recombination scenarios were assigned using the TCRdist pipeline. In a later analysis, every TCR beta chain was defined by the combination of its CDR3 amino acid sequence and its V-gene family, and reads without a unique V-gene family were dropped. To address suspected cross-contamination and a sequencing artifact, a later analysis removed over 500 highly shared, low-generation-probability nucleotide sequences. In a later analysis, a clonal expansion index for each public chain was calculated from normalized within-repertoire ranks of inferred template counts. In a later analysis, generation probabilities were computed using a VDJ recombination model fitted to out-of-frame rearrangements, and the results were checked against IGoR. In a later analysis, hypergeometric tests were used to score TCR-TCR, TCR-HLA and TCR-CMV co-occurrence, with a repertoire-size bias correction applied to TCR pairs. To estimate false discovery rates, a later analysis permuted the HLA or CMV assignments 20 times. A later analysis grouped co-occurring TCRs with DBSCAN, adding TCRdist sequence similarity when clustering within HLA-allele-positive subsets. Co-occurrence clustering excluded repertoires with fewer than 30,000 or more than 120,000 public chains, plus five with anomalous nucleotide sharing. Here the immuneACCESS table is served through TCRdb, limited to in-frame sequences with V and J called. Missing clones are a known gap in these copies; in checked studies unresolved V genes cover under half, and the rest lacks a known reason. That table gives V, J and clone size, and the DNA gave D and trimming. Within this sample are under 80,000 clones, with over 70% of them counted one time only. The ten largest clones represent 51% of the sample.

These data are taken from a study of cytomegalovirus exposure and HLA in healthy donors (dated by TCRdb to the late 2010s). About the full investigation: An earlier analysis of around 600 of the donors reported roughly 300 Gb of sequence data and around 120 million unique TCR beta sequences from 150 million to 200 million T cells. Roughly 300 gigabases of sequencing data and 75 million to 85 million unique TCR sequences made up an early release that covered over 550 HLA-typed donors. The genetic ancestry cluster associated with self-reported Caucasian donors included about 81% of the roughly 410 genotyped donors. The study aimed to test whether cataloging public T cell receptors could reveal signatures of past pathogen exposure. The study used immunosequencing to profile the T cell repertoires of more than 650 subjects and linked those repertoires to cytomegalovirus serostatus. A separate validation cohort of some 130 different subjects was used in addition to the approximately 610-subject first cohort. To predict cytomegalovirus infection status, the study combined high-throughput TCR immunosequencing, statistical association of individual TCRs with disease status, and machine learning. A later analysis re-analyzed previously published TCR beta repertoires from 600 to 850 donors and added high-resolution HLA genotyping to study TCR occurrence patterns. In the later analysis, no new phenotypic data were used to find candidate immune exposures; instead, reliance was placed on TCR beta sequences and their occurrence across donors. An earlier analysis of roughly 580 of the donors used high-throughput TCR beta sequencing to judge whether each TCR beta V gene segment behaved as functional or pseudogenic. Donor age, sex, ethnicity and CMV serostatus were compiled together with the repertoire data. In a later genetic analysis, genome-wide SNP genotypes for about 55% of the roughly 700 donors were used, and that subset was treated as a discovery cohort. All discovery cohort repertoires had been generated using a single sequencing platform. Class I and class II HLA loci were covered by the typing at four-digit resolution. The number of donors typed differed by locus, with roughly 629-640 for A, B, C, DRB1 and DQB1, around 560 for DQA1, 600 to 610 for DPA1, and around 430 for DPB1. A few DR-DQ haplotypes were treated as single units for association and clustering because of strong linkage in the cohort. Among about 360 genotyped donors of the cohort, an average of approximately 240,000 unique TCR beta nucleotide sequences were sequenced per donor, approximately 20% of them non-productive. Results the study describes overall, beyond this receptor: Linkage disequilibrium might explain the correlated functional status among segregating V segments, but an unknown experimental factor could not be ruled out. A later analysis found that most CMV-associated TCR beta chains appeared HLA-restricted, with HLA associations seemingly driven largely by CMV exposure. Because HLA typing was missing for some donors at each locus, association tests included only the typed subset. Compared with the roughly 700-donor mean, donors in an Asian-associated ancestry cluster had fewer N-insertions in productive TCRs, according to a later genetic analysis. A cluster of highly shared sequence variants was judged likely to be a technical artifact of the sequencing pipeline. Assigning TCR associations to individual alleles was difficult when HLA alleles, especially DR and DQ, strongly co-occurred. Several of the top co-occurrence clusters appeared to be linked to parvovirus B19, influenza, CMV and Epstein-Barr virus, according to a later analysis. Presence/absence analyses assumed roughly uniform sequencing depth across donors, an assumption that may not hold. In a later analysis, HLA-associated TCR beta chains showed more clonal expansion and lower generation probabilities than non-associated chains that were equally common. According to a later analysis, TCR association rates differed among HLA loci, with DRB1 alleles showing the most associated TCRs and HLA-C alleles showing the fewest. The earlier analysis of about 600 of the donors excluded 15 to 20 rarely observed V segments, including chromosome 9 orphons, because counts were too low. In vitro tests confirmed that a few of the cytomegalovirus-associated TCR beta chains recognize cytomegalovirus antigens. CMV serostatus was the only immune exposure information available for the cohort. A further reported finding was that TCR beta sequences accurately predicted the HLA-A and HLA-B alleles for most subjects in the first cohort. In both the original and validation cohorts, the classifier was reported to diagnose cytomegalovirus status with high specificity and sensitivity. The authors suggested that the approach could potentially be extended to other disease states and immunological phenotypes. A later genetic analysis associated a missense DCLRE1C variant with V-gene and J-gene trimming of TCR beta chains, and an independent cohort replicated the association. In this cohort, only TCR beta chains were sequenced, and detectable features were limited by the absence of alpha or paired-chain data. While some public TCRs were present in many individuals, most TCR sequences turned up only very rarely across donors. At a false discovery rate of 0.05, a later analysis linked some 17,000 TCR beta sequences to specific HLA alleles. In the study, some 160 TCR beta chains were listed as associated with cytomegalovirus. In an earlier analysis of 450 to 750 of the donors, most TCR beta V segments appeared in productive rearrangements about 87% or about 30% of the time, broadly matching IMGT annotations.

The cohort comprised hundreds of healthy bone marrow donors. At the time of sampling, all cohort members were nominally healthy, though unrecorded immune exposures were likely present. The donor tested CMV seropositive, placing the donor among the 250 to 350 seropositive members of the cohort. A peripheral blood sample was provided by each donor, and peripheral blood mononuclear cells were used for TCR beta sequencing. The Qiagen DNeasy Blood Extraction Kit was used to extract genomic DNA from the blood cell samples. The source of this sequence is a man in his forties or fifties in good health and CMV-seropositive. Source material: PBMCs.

The CDR3 region has the sequence CASSYKGAYEQYF. The bases read TGTGCCAGCAGTTACAAGGGGGCCTACGAGCAGTACTTC. The chain couples TRBV6-5 to TRBJ2-7; the D gene is possibly TRBD1, with 6 bases matching. The CDR3 has 13 amino acids, counting the end cysteine and phenylalanine. Left in the record is the CDR3 DNA by itself, 39 bases read in frame from the first base. Taken from the germline V gene, the CDR1 and CDR2 loops are MNHEY and SVGAGI. Between the V and J ends, shortened by 2 bases and 2 bases respectively, the junction contains 7 bases.